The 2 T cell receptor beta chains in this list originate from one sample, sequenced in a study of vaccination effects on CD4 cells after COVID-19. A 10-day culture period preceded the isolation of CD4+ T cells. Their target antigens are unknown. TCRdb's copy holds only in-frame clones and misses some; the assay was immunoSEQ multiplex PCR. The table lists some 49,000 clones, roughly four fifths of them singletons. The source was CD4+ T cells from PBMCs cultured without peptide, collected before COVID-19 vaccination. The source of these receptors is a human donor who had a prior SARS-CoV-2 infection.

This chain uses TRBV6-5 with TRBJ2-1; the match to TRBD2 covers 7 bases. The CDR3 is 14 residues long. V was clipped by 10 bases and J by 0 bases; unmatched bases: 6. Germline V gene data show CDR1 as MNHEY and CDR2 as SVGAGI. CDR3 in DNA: TGTGCCACGAAGCGGGGTAGCTCCTACAATGAGCAGTTCTTC. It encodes CATKRGSSYNEQFF.

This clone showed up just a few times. CDR3 sequence reads: CASSREVFSTIYF. Here the CDR3 DNA reads TGTGCCAGCAGTAGGGAAGTTTTTAGCACCATATATTTT. The chain couples TRBV3-1 (or the pseudogene TRBV3-2) to TRBJ1-3; D unresolved. The CDR3 totals 13 residues. Germline V CDR1 and CDR2: LGHDT, YNNKEL (reference sequence). Deletions cut 6 bases from V and 9 bases from J, with 15 bases between.